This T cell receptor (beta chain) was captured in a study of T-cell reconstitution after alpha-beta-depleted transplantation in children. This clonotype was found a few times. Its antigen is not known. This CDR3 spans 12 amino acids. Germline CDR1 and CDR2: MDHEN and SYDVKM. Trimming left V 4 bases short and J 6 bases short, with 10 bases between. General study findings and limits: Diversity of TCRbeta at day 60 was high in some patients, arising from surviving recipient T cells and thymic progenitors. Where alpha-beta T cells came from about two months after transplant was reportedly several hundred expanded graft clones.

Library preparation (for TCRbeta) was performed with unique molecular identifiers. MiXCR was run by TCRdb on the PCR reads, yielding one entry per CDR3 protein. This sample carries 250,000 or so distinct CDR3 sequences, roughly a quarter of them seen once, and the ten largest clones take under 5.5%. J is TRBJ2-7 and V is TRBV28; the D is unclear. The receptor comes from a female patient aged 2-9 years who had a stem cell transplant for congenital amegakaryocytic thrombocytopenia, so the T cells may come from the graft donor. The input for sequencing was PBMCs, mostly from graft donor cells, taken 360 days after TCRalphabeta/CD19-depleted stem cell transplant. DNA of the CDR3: TGTGCCAGCAGTTCCCAGACTGCCGAGCAGTACTTC. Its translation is CASSSQTAEQYF.